Following are 17 T cell receptor beta chains from one sample sequenced in a study of beta chain features in type 1 diabetes (dated by TCRdb to 2016 to 2019). Their antigens remain unidentified. Library preparation employed the immunoSEQ multiplex PCR assay. The entire amount of isolated RNA was reverse transcribed using the High Capacity cDNA Reverse Transcription Kit, so the sequenced TCRB transcripts were expressed ones. TCRdb carries this immuneACCESS record with in-frame sequences only. Its versions omit some clonotypes, under half of them owing to an unresolved V gene in the studies checked, with the rest unexplained. The sample includes under 200,000 clones, with 8% to 8.5% observed a single time. The ten most abundant clones make up about 0.5% of the sample. On the study overall, not on this receptor specifically: In all four CD4+ subsets, TCRB CDR3 length was moderately but significantly shorter in type 1 diabetes patients.

Material for sequencing was central memory CD4+ T cells from blood. Receptor source: a woman aged 18-29 years with type 1 diabetes.

The chain joins TRBV19 to TRBJ2-3; D perhaps matches TRBD2 (6 bases). Germline V gene sequence: CDR1 LNHDA, CDR2 SQIVND (reference sequence). The CDR3 is 16 residues long. Between the trimmed V and J ends, which lost 7 bases and 0 bases, there was a span of 17 bases. CDR3 DNA: TGTGCCAGTAACTCCCCAACCGGGGGTAGCACAGATACGCAGTATTTT. Protein product: CASNSPTGGSTDTQYF.

In its sample, this clone was seen a few times. The chain is built from TRBV25-1 and TRBJ1-4; D unresolved. V was trimmed by 0 bases and J by 14 bases, leaving 10 bases between them. The CDR3 runs to 12 residues. Germline V gene sequence: CDR1 MGHDK, CDR2 SYGVNS. The CDR3 region is CASSEYTRVLFF. Here the CDR3 DNA reads TGTGCCAGCAGTGAATATACGCGGGTCCTGTTTTTT.

This clone was seen a few times. The chain recombines TRBV7-2 with TRBJ2-1; D unclear. Germline V gene lookup returns CDR1 SGHTA and CDR2 FQGNSA. Trimming shortened V by 1 base and J by 12 bases, and 7 bases separated the two germline ends. The CDR3 is 11 residues long. CDR3 in amino acids: CASSLDTGQFF. For the CDR3, the DNA is TGTGCCAGCAGCTTAGACACGGGGCAGTTCTTC.

The chain has TRBV30 and TRBJ1-3; D is unresolved. CDR3 length: 14 residues. Germline loops: CDR1 GTSNPN, CDR2 SVGIG (reference sequence). Trimming took off 1 base at V and 0 bases at J, with 7 bases between the two ends. This CDR3 reads CAWSDGNSGNTIYF. The CDR3 nucleotides read TGTGCCTGGAGTGACGGTAACTCTGGAAACACCATATATTTT. The variable domain in full, with the rest retrieved from reference TRBV30 and TRBJ1-3, is SQTIHQWPATLVQPVGSPLSLECTVEGTSNPNLYWYRQAAGRGLQLLFYSVGIGQISSEVPQNLSASRPQDRQFILSSKKLLLSDSGFYLCAWSDGNSGNTIYFGEGSWLTVV.

This clone was seen more than once but under ten times. This sequence joins TRBV5-1 and TRBJ2-1; D is perhaps TRBD2 (7 bases). Deletions cut 7 bases from V and 1 base from J, with 21 bases between. CDR1 is SGHRS, CDR2 YFSETQ, per germline. The CDR3 sequence is 17 residues long. The CDR3 DNA reads TGCGCCAGCGGGGGAGGGGGTGGGAAATCGTCCTACAATGAGCAGTTCTTC. Translating gives CASGGGGGKSSYNEQFF.

The chain couples TRBV10-3 to TRBJ2-3, with a tentative D call TRBD1 (7 bases). The CDR3 loop spans 16 amino acids. The V and J ends lost 3 bases and 2 bases respectively, with 15 bases between them. CDR1 and CDR2 (germline): ENHRY, SYGVKD. CDR3 in DNA: TGTGCCATCAGTGACGGGACAGAGGGACTCACAGATACGCAGTATTTT. It codes for CAISDGTEGLTDTQYF.

This clone was seen only a few times. The rearrangement links TRBV5-6 to TRBJ2-3; D might be TRBD2 (5 bases). CDR1 SGHDT and CDR2 YYEEEE come from the germline V gene. This CDR3 region has 15 residues. Trimming shortened V by 2 bases and J by 3 bases, and 13 bases separated the two germline ends. The CDR3 protein is CASSLPRGWTDTQYF. The CDR3 coding sequence is TGTGCCAGCAGCTTACCAAGAGGGTGGACAGATACGCAGTATTTT.

This sequence joins TRBV18 and TRBJ2-3, with D possibly being TRBD2 (6 bases). Germline-derived CDR1 and CDR2 are KGHSH and LQKENI. Between the trimmed V and J ends, which lost 0 bases and 4 bases, there was a span of 11 bases. This CDR3 is 15 amino acids long. CDR3 residues: CASSPPSRESDTQYF. The CDR3 bases are TGTGCCAGCTCACCACCCTCGCGGGAATCAGATACGCAGTATTTT.

This clone was counted a few times. The chain joins TRBV6-4 to TRBJ2-1; TRBD1 might be the D (5 bases). Germline values: CDR1 MRHNA, CDR2 SNTAGT. V was cut by 4 bases and J by 9 bases, with 10 bases left in between. This CDR3 region has 12 residues. The CDR3 region has the DNA TGTGCCAGCAGTGGGGGCGGTGGTGAGCAGTTCTTC. Translating it yields CASSGGGGEQFF.

There are a few counts of this clone. The J gene is TRBJ2-2, the V gene TRBV6-4, with 9 nucleotides matching TRBD1. The CDR3 loop spans 14 amino acids. Trimming took 5 bases from V and 4 from J; bases not matched to a gene: 2. CDR1 MRHNA and CDR2 SNTAGT come from the germline V gene. The CDR3 DNA reads as TGTGCCAGCAGTACAGGGGGCCTCACCGGGGAGCTGTTTTTT. This codes for CASSTGGLTGELFF.

This chain connects TRBV5-4 to TRBJ1-6; D is possibly TRBD1 (6 bases). V was shortened by 6 bases and J by 7 bases, with 14 bases between the two germline ends. The CDR3 runs 14 residues. Germline V gives CDR1 SGHNT, CDR2 YYREEE (reference sequence). The CDR3: CASNSGQKNSPLHF. The DNA for the CDR3 is TGTGCCAGCAACAGTGGACAGAAGAATTCACCCCTCCACTTT.

The chain employs TRBV30 and TRBJ2-2; D is uncertain. Looked up from germline, CDR1 is GTSNPN and CDR2 is SVGIG (reference sequence). This CDR3 comprises 13 residues. V gave up 3 bases and J gave up 0 bases, with 5 bases separating them. CDR3 region: CAWRETNTGELFF. The CDR3 DNA follows: TGTGCCTGGAGAGAGACGAACACCGGGGAGCTGTTTTTT. Full variable domain (missing parts from reference TRBV30 and TRBJ2-2): SQTIHQWPATLVQPVGSPLSLECTVEGTSNPNLYWYRQAAGRGLQLLFYSVGIGQISSEVPQNLSASRPQDRQFILSSKKLLLSDSGFYLCAWRETNTGELFFGEGSRLTVL.

The chain has TRBV4-3 and TRBJ2-1; TRBD2 agrees at 7 bases. Looked up from germline, CDR1 is LGHNA and CDR2 is YSLEER. V was clipped by 1 base and J by 7 bases; unmatched bases: 10. The CDR3 is 16 residues long. In DNA form, the CDR3 reads TGCGCCAGCAGCCAAGGGGGCGGGACTACCTCGAATGAGCAGTTCTTC. Its protein product is CASSQGGGTTSNEQFF.

Comment on this clone: A junction boundary mismatches the germline segment, possibly from a read error. The chain links TRBV19 to TRBJ2-1, with 8 bases lining up with TRBD2. CDR1 and CDR2 (germline): LNHDA, SQIVND (reference sequence). There are 14 residues in the CDR3. The CDR3 nucleotides are TGTGCCAGTAGAATAGCGGGAATGGGTGATGAGCAGTTCTTC. Protein sequence: CASRIAGMGDEQFF.

This clone was detected only a few times. One junction end does not reproduce the germline sequence, and a read error may be involved. The sample holds other DNA sequences that translate to the same CDR3. CDR3 in DNA: TGCGCCAGCAGGGTCGGGACTGACTACGAGCAGTACTTC. Translated, it gives CASRVGTDYEQYF. The chain employs TRBV2 and TRBJ2-7; TRBD2 might be the D (6 bases). This CDR3 spans 13 amino acids. Germline assignment: CDR1 SNHLY and CDR2 FYNNEI.

This clone was seen only a few times. This chain connects TRBV14 to TRBJ2-1, with D maybe TRBD2 (6 bases). V was trimmed by 0 bases and J by 9 bases, leaving 9 bases between them. CDR1 and CDR2 from the germline V gene are SGHDN and FVKESK. This CDR3 comprises 13 residues. The CDR3 nucleotides are TGTGCCAGCAGCCAAGAATTGGGGGGTGAGCAGTTCTTC. Its protein is CASSQELGGEQFF.

The rearrangement uses TRBV18 and TRBJ1-5; tentative D call: TRBD1 (5 bases). Trimming took off 6 bases at V and 3 bases at J, with 12 bases between the two ends. Germline V lookup: CDR1 KGHSH, CDR2 LQKENI. This CDR3 has 14 amino acids. The DNA for the CDR3 is TGTGCCAGCTCCCCCCAGGGAAACAATCAGCCCCAGCATTTT. This translates into CASSPQGNNQPQHF.